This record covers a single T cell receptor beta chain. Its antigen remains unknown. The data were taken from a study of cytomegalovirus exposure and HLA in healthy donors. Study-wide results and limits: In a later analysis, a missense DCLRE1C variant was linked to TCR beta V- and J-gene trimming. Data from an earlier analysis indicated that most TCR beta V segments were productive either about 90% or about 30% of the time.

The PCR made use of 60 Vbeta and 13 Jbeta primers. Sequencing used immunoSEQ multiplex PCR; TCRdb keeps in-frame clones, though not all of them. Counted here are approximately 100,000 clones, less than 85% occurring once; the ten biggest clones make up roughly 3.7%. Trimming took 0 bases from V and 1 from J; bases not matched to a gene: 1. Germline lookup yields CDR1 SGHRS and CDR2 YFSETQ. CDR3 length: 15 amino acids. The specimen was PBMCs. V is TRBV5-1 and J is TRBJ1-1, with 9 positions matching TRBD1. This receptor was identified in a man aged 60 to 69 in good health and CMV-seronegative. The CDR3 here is CASSLEQGANTEAFF. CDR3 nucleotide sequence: TGCGCCAGCAGCTTGGAACAGGGGGCGAACACTGAAGCTTTCTTT.